The clone carrying this T cell receptor (beta chain) has ten or more counts. These data come from a study of T-cell reconstitution after alpha-beta-depleted transplantation in children. The ends were cut back, 3 bases at V and 6 bases at J, with 9 bases in the middle. Germline V gene sequence: CDR1 LNHNV, CDR2 YYDKDF (reference sequence). The CDR3 consists of 12 residues. The TCRbeta library incorporated unique molecular identifiers. MiXCR was run by TCRdb on the PCR reads, yielding one entry per CDR3 protein. The table shows 600,000 to 700,000 distinct CDR3 sequences, with roughly 15% occurring only once.

Sequencing was performed on PBMCs from the stem cell graft donor, taken from the stem cell graft. This sequence originates from a human donor who donated a stem cell graft to a child with acute myeloid leukemia. The chain uses TRBV15 and TRBJ2-7; D gene ambiguous. The CDR3: CATSSRSSEQYF. CDR3 nucleotide sequence: TGTGCCACCAGCAGCCGTAGCAGCGAGCAGTACTTC.